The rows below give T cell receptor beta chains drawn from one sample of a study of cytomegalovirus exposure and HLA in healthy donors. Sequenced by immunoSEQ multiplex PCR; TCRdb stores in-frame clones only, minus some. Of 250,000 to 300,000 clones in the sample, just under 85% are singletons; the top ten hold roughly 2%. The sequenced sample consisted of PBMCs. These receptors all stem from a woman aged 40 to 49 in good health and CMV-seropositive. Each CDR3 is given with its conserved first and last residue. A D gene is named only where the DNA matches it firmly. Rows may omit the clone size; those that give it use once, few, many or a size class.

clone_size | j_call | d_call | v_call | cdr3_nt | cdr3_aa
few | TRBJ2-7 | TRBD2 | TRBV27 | TGTGCCAGCAGTTACCGGGAGGGCCCCTACGAGCAGTACTTC | CASSYREGPYEQYF
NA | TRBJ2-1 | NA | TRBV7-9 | TGTGCCAGCAGCCCCGACGGGAGCGTATCCTACAATGAGCAGTTCTTC | CASSPDGSVSYNEQFF
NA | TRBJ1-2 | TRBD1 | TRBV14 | TGTGCCAGCAGCCAAGTGGAGACAGGGGGTGGCTACACCTTC | CASSQVETGGGYTF
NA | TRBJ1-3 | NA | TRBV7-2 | TGTGCCAGCAGCTTCTCCAGGACTGGAAACACCATATATTTT | CASSFSRTGNTIYF
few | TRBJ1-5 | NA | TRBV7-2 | TGTGCCAGCAGCCTAGGGGCAGCTAGCAATCAGCCCCAGCATTTT | CASSLGAASNQPQHF
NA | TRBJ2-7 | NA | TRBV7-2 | TGTGCCAGCAGCCCTAGCTCCTACGAGCAGTACTTC | CASSPSSYEQYF
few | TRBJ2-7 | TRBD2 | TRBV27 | TGTGCCAGCAGTTTAATGACTAGCGGGAGTAGCGAGCAGTACTTC | CASSLMTSGSSEQYF
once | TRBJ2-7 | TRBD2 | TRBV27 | TGTGCCAGCAGTCCTTATCGGGGGGCCTACGAGCAGTACTTC | CASSPYRGAYEQYF
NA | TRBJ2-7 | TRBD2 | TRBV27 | TGTGCCAGCAGTGCGGGACTAGCGGGAGGGCCCCCCTCCTACGAGCAGTACTTC | CASSAGLAGGPPSYEQYF
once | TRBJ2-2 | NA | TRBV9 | TGTGCCAGCAGCGACCGGTGGGGGGCCGGGGAGCTGTTTTTT | CASSDRWGAGELFF
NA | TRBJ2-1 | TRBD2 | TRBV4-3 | TGCGCCAGCAGCCACGAACTAGCGGGAGGGCCTCGCAATGAGCAGTTCTTC | CASSHELAGGPRNEQFF
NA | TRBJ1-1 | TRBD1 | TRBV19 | TGTGCCAGTAGTACGGGGACAGGGAACACTGAAGCTTTCTTT | CASSTGTGNTEAFF
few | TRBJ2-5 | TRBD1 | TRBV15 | TGTGCCACCAGCAGCTGGACAGGGGGCGTCGAGGAGACCCAGTACTTC | CATSSWTGGVEETQYF
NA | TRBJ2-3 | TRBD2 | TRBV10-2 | TGCGCCAGTGGCCCGACTAGCGGGCACACAGATACGCAGTATTTT | CASGPTSGHTDTQYF
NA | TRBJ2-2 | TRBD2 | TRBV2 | TGTGCCAGCAGTGAACTGCTAGCGGGATTATCACCCGGGGAGCTGTTTTTT | CASSELLAGLSPGELFF
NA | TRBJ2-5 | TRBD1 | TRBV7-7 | TGTGCCAGCAGCCACGGGACAGGGGGTTCAGAGACCCAGTACTTC | CASSHGTGGSETQYF
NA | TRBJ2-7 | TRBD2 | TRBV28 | TGTGCCAGCACCCTAGCGGGAGGCTCCTACGAGCAGTACTTC | CASTLAGGSYEQYF
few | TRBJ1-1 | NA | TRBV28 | TGTGCCAGCAGCGGACTGTACACTGAAGCTTTCTTT | CASSGLYTEAFF
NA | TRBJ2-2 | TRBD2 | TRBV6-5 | TGTGCCAGCAGTTCCTTAGGACTAGGGGACGGGGAGCTGTTTTTT | CASSSLGLGDGELFF
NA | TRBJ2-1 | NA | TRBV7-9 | TGTGCCAGCAGCTTAGTATTGGAGGCGAATGAGCAGTTCTTC | CASSLVLEANEQFF
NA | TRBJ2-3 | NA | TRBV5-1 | TGCGCCAGCAGCCTACTCACAGATACGCAGTATTTT | CASSLLTDTQYF
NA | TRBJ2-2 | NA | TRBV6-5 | TGTGCCACCTGGACTATGTCCGGGGAGCTGTTTTTT | CATWTMSGELFF